This TCR beta chain was profiled in a study of T-cell memory formation after mild COVID-19. About the study: TCR clusters showed largely donor specificity.

Trimming took off 4 bases at V and 7 bases at J, with 15 bases between the two ends. Germline loops: CDR1 SGHKS, CDR2 YYEKEE (reference sequence). The CDR3 extends over 13 amino acids. The authors produced TCR alpha and TCR beta cDNA libraries with sample barcodes and UMIs by 5'RACE using constant-segment primers. TCRdb passed the 5' RACE reads through MiXCR, listing each CDR3 protein once. Seen here are fewer than 700,000 distinct CDR3 sequences, about a sixth observed once, and the top ten hold more than 10%. Sequenced sample: PBMCs or a T cell subset sorted from them (not recorded which). The chain employs TRBV5-5 and TRBJ2-7; D call uncertain. This TCR came from an adult woman who had mild COVID-19 (a few samples of this study predate the infection). Cell type and time point are not known. The CDR3 nucleotides read TGTGCCAGCAGCCCGCGACCAATTGGGGAGCAGTACTTC. Translation: CASSPRPIGEQYF. Full variable domain (outside the CDR3, taken from reference TRBV5-5 and TRBJ2-7): DAGVTQSPTHLIKTRGQQVTLRCSPISGHKSVSWYQQVLGQGPQFIFQYYEKEERGRGNFPDRFSARQFPNYSSELNVNALLLGDSALYLCASSPRPIGEQYFGPGTRLTVT.